This TCR beta chain was observed in a study of shared T cell receptors in the human thymus (dated by TCRdb to about 2021). Background for the entire study: The study examined how the human thymus generates shared, self-reactive T-cell receptor alpha chains.

Preparation of the library involved the immunoSEQ multiplex PCR assay. TCRdb retrieved this table from immuneACCESS and kept in-frame rearrangements only. Not all clones are present; in checked studies, unresolved V genes account for under half, and no reason is known for the remainder. This sample comprises approximately 580,000 clones, more than 75% of them detected only once. The biggest ten clones account for roughly 0.013% of the sample. V sheds 4 bases and J sheds 1 base, leaving 25 bases between their ends. From a lookup of the germline V gene, CDR1 and CDR2 are SQVTM and ANQGSEA. The CDR3 runs 18 amino acids, cysteine and phenylalanine included. The only DNA kept is the CDR3, 54 bases in frame from the first base. Note on this clone: Its antigen is not yet known. No base quality values were provided; no much bigger clone lies one nucleotide off.

These data also formed part of another study, on human thymus T cells. Drawing on the second study: In Finland, the donors were immunologically healthy infants who were having open corrective cardiac surgery for congenital heart defects. Thymus tissue was obtained as surgical resects removed during corrective cardiac surgery. Usage of V and J gene segments appeared to be biased in both the thymic and the peripheral blood repertoires. The related research reported highly overlapping thymic TCR repertoires among unrelated individuals. The study characterized TCR alpha and beta repertoires from fewer than 10 infant thymus samples and a few related peripheral blood samples. Donor ages ranging from about 6 to 244 days were recorded, and 5 or 6 male and a couple of female infants were included in the cohort. Thymocytes were freed from the tissue by mechanical means and kept at -70 degrees C as pellets of roughly 9-30 million cells. A QIAsymphony instrument was used to extract genomic DNA from frozen cell pellets. TCRB and TCRAD loci were amplified from a standardized quantity of quality-controlled genomic DNA using the immunoSEQ multiplex PCR assay. The V(D)J region was spanned by amplicons of a length sufficient to cover the CDR3 and to identify V and J genes. The commercial immunoSEQ service was used to sequence amplicons on an Illumina platform. Primer bias and sequencing errors were corrected using previously described methods, and TCRAD and TCRB definitions followed the IMGT database. Repertoires were analysed with immunoSEQ Analyzer 3.0 and VDJTools, covering basic statistics, V/J segment usage, diversity estimates, rarefaction and pairwise overlap. Diversity was estimated using the Chao1, ChaoE, Efron-Thisted, Shannon and inverse Simpson indices, and was also estimated on datasets down-sampled to the size of the smallest sample. Repertoire overlap was determined by strict matching of CDR3 nucleotide sequence, V gene and J gene, and Jaccard-based multidimensional scaling clustering was applied. On average, roughly 740,000 unique TCRB clonotypes were obtained from thymus samples, compared with approximately 80,000 from blood samples.

Source material: thymocytes. Recombination linked TRBV29-1 to TRBJ2-5; the D gene is perhaps TRBD2, on 5 matching bases. The receptor was isolated from a boy younger than two with a congenital heart defect. Donor details come from another sample of the same person, matched by shared clones. Here is the DNA: TGCAGCGTTGGGCTTTCGGAGGAGTCTGAAACACCCCAAGAGACCCAGTACTTC. Its protein product is CSVGLSEESETPQETQYF.